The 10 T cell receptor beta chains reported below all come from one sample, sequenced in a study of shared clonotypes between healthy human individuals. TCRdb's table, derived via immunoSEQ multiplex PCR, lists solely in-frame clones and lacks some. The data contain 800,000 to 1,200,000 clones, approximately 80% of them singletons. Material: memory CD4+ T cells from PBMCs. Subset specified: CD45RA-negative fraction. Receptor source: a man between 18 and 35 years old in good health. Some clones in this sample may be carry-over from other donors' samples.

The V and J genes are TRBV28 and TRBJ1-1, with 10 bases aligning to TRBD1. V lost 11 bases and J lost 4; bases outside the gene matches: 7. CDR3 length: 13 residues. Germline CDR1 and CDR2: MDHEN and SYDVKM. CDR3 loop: CALGRTGGTEAFF. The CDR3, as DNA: TGTGCCTTAGGCCGGACAGGGGGCACTGAAGCTTTCTTT.

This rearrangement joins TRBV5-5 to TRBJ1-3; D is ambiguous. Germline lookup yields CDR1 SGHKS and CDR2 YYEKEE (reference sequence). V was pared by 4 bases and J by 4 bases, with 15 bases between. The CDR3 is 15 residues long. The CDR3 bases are TGTGCCAGCAGCGTGAACGACCTCGCCGGAAACACCATATATTTT. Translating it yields CASSVNDLAGNTIYF.

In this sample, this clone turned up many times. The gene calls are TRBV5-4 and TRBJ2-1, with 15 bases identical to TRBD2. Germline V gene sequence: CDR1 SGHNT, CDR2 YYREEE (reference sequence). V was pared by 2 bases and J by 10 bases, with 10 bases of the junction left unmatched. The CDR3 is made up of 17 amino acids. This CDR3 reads CASSLITGTSGRLEQFF. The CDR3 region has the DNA TGTGCCAGCAGCTTAATCACAGGGACTAGCGGGAGGTTGGAGCAGTTCTTC.

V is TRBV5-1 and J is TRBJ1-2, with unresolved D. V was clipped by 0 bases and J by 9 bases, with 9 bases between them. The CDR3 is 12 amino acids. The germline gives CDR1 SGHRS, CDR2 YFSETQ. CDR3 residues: CASSLVQNSYTF. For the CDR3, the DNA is TGCGCCAGCAGCTTGGTTCAGAATAGCTACACCTTC.

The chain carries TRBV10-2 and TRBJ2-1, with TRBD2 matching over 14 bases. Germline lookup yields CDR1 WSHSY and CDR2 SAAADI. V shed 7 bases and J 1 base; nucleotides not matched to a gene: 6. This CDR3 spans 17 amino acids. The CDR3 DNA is TGCGCCAGCACCGGCGGACTAGCGGGAGGTTCCTACAATGAGCAGTTCTTC. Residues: CASTGGLAGGSYNEQFF.

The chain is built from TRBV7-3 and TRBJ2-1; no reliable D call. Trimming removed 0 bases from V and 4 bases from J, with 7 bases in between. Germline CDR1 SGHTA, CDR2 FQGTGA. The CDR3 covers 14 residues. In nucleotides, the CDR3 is TGTGCCAGCAGCTTAACTGCAAATTACAATGAGCAGTTCTTC. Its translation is CASSLTANYNEQFF.

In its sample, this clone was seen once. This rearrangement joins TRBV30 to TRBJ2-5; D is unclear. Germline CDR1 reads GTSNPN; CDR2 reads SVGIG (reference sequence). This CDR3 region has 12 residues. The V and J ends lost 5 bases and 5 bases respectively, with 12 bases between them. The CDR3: CAWGGYGETQYF. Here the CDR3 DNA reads TGTGCCTGGGGTGGGTATGGCGAGACCCAGTACTTC.

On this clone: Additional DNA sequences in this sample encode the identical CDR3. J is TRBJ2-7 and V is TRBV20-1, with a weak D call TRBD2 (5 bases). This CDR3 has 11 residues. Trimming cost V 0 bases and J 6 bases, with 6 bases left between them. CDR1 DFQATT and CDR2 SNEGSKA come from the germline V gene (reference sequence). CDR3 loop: CSARDRGEQYF. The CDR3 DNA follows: TGCAGTGCTAGAGATCGGGGCGAGCAGTACTTC.

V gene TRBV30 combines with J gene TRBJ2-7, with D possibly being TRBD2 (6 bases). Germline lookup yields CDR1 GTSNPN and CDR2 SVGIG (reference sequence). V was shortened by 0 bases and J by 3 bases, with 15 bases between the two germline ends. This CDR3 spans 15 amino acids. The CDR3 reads CAWSVRIERVYEQYF. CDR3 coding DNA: TGTGCCTGGAGTGTACGGATCGAGCGGGTCTACGAGCAGTACTTC.

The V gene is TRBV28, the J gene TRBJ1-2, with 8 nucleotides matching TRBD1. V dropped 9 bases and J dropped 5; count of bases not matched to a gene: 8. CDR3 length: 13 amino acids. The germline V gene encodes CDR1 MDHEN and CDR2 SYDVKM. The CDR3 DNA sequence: TGTGCCAGTACAGACAGGGGATGGTATGGCTACACCTTC. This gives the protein CASTDRGWYGYTF.